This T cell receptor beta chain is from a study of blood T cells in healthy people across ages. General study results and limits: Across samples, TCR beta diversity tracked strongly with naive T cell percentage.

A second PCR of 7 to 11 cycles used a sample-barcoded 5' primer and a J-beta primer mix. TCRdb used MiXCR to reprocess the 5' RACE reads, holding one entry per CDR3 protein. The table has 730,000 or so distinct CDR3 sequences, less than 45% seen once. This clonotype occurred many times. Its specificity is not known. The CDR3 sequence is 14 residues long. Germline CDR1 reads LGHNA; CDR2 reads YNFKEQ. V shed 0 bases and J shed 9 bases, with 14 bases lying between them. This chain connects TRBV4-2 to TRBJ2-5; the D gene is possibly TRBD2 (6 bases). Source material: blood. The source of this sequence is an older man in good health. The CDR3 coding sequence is TGTGCCAGCAGCCAAGAACTAGCTCGCACGGCCCAGTACTTC. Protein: CASSQELARTAQYF.